This passage covers 21 T cell receptor beta chains from one sample sequenced in a study of T cells in localized non-small cell lung cancer. The method was immunoSEQ multiplex PCR; TCRdb's version includes in-frame clones alone and lacks a portion of them. The sample has approximately 1,600 clones; 20% to 25% are singletons. This specimen consisted of normal lung tissue next to the tumor, obtained before any cancer treatment. Receptor source: a woman aged 40-69 years with stage III squamous cell lung carcinoma.

V usage is TRBV19 and J usage is TRBJ2-5; D is possibly TRBD2 (5 bases). Germline V CDR1 and CDR2: LNHDA, SQIVND (reference sequence). The CDR3 is 13 residues long. Trimming shortened V by 6 bases and J by 4 bases, and 12 bases separated the two germline ends. In nucleotides, the CDR3 is TGTGCCAGTAGCTTAAGGGAGCGAGAGACCCAGTACTTC. Its protein product is CASSLRERETQYF.

The chain couples TRBV28 to TRBJ1-5, with D possibly TRBD1 on 5 matching bases. The CDR3 runs 16 residues. V lost 2 bases and J 1 base, leaving 12 bases between the germline ends. Germline V gene data show CDR1 as MDHEN and CDR2 as SYDVKM. The CDR3 bases are TGTGCCAGCAGTTTAATAGGGGTAGGGAGCAATCAGCCCCAGCATTTT. It yields the protein CASSLIGVGSNQPQHF. The full variable domain, completed using reference TRBV28 and TRBJ1-5, is DVKVTQSSRYLVKRTGEKVFLECVQDMDHENMFWYRQDPGLGLRLIYFSYDVKMKEKGDIPEGYSVSREKKERFSLILESASTNQTSMYLCASSLIGVGSNQPQHFGDGTRLSIL.

V usage is TRBV19 and J usage is TRBJ1-3; D not resolved. V lost 6 bases and J lost 0, with 9 bases in between. Germline V lookup: CDR1 LNHDA, CDR2 SQIVND (reference sequence). This CDR3 is built from 14 residues. The CDR3 coding sequence is TGTGCCAGTAGGGCGGCTAGCTCTGGAAACACCATATATTTT. Translated, it gives CASRAASSGNTIYF.

This clone was found a few times. The chain links TRBV6-8 to TRBJ1-3, with D perhaps matching TRBD1 (6 bases). V shed 6 bases and J shed 1 base, with 13 bases lying between them. CDR1 is MNHGY and CDR2 is SAAAGT in the germline V gene. This CDR3 region has 15 residues. DNA for the CDR3: TGTGCCAGCAGCCCGGGCAGGGGATCTGGAAACACCATATATTTT. Translation gives CASSPGRGSGNTIYF.

This clone was observed a handful of times. The chain uses TRBV11-3 and TRBJ1-4; possible D gene TRBD1, 5 bases. V lost 1 base to trimming and J lost 2 bases, with 17 bases between them. The germline V gene has CDR1 SGHNT and CDR2 YENEEA. This CDR3 comprises 18 residues. CDR3 bases: TGTGCCAGCAGCTTAGTCTCAGGGAGGGTTGGCACTAATGAAAAACTGTTTTTT. Protein: CASSLVSGRVGTNEKLFF.

V is TRBV11-3 and J is TRBJ2-3; 14 bases match TRBD2. The CDR3 contains 17 residues. The trim removed 5 bases at V and 0 bases at J, leaving 4 bases unmatched. Germline-derived CDR1 and CDR2 are SGHNT and YENEEA. CDR3 in DNA: TGTGCCAGCAGCCTGGGACTAGCGGGGGCTAGCACAGATACGCAGTATTTT. Its protein product is CASSLGLAGASTDTQYF.

The rearrangement uses TRBV11-3 and TRBJ2-7; TRBD2 is a possible D gene (6 bases). The CDR3 is 16 residues long. CDR1 and CDR2 (germline): SGHNT, YENEEA. Trimming left V 5 bases short and J 1 base short, with 18 bases between. In DNA, the CDR3 is TGTGCCAGCAGCCCAAGTTCGGGGGTCCGTTCCTACGAGCAGTACTTC. Residues: CASSPSSGVRSYEQYF.

This clone has a handful of counts. The chain has TRBV6-8 and TRBJ2-7, with TRBD1 identical over 12 bases. There are 14 residues in the CDR3. The V gene end was trimmed by 5 bases and the J gene end by 6 bases; junction bases not matched to a gene: 5. CDR1 is MNHGY and CDR2 is SAAAGT in the germline V gene. CDR3 protein: CASSGGTGGFEQYF. CDR3 nucleotides: TGTGCCAGCAGTGGAGGGACAGGGGGCTTCGAGCAGTACTTC.

The V gene is TRBV2, the J gene TRBJ1-5; D is undetermined. Germline V lookup: CDR1 SNHLY, CDR2 FYNNEI. The CDR3 contains 12 residues. Trimming cost V 1 base and J 4 bases, with 2 bases left between them. The CDR3 nucleotides are TGTGCCAGCAGTGAAGTGAATCAGCCCCAGCATTTT. This translates into CASSEVNQPQHF.

The table lists this clone with a few counts. The V call is TRBV19, the J call TRBJ2-2, with 9 bases identical to TRBD1. This CDR3 is 15 amino acids long. From germline, CDR1 is LNHDA and CDR2 SQIVND (reference sequence). Trimming at V came to 3 bases and at J to 3 bases, leaving 2 bases not matched to a gene. CDR3 coding DNA: TGTGCCAGTAGTATCGGGGACAGGGACACCGGGGAGCTGTTTTTT. Translation: CASSIGDRDTGELFF.

V gene TRBV28 combines with J gene TRBJ1-2, with 11 nucleotides matching TRBD1. V lost 5 bases and J lost 4; bases outside the gene matches: 9. The V gene's germline CDR1 is MDHEN and CDR2 SYDVKM. This CDR3 contains 16 residues. CDR3 in amino acids: CASSPAPGTGGYGYTF. CDR3 nucleotide sequence: TGTGCCAGCAGTCCAGCCCCCGGGACAGGGGGCTATGGCTACACCTTC.

This chain uses TRBV19 with TRBJ1-2; D not certain. Germline V gives CDR1 LNHDA, CDR2 SQIVND (reference sequence). This CDR3 comprises 15 residues. V gave up 1 base and J gave up 2 bases, with 11 bases separating them. As DNA, the CDR3 is TGTGCCAGTAGTATAGCGACTCGTCTCAACTATGGCTACACCTTC. As protein: CASSIATRLNYGYTF.

The chain employs TRBV18 and TRBJ2-5, with 8 bases aligning to TRBD1. This CDR3 spans 16 amino acids. Germline CDR1 is KGHSH and CDR2 is LQKENI. The trim removed 5 bases at V and 3 bases at J, leaving 11 bases unmatched. The CDR3 DNA is TGTGCCAGCTCATCTGAACAGGGGGTCTTAGAAGAGACCCAGTACTTC. Its translation is CASSSEQGVLEETQYF. Full variable domain (remainder filled in from reference TRBV18 and TRBJ2-5): NAGVMQNPRHLVRRRGQEARLRCSPMKGHSHVYWYRQLPEEGLKFMVYLQKENIIDESGMPKERFSAEFPKEGPSILRIQQVVRGDSAAYFCASSSEQGVLEETQYFGPGTRLLVL.

This clone qualifies as medium-sized. The chain links TRBV6-8 to TRBJ1-2, with D possibly matching TRBD1 (5 bases). Germline V CDR1 and CDR2: MNHGY, SAAAGT. There are 13 residues in the CDR3. The V end was cut by 2 bases, the J end by 6 bases, with 10 bases between. The chain's CDR3 is CASSYGGYNGYTF. In DNA form, the CDR3 reads TGTGCCAGCAGTTACGGGGGGTATAATGGCTACACCTTC.

This clone turned up a few times. The rearrangement links TRBV9 to TRBJ1-3; TRBD1 aligns across 9 bases. The germline V gene has CDR1 SGDLS and CDR2 YYNGEE. V was clipped by 4 bases and J by 4 bases; unmatched bases: 9. The CDR3 spans 16 residues. The CDR3 DNA sequence: TGTGCCAGCAGCCCTCCCGGGACAGGGTCAGGAAACACCATATATTTT. Amino acids: CASSPPGTGSGNTIYF.

The chain combines TRBV19 with TRBJ1-1; no clear D gene. Germline CDR1 LNHDA, CDR2 SQIVND (reference sequence). The CDR3 has 12 residues. The V end lost 8 bases, the J end lost 10 bases, and 17 bases lay between the germline ends. DNA for the CDR3: TGTGCCAGTGCCACGCGGGCGCCGCGAGCTTTCTTT. Its protein product is CASATRAPRAFF.

The rearrangement joins TRBV14 to TRBJ2-5, with 10 bases matching TRBD2. With V trimmed by 1 base and J by 2 bases, 4 bases remained unmatched. This CDR3 is built from 16 residues. Germline V gene sequence: CDR1 SGHDN, CDR2 FVKESK. The CDR3 bases are TGTGCCAGCAGCCAAGGGGTACTAGCGGGACAAGAGACCCAGTACTTC. It encodes CASSQGVLAGQETQYF.

This clone occurred a few times. CDR3 bases: TGTGCCAGCAGTCCACCCTCGACAGGGAGGGGACTCTACGAGCAGTACTTC. Protein sequence: CASSPPSTGRGLYEQYF. This chain links TRBV6-8 with TRBJ2-7, with D perhaps given as TRBD1 or TRBD2 (7 bases each). Germline loops: CDR1 MNHGY, CDR2 SAAAGT. With 5 bases removed from V and 3 bases from J, the gap between germline ends came to 23 bases. The CDR3 runs 17 residues.

By share, this clone counts as medium-sized. The CDR3 sequence: CASSFGQGGQETQYF. The DNA of the CDR3 is TGTGCCAGCAGCTTCGGACAGGGGGGCCAAGAGACCCAGTACTTC. The chain couples TRBV11-3 to TRBJ2-5, with 10 bases lining up with TRBD1. Per germline, CDR1 SGHNT and CDR2 YENEEA. CDR3 length: 15 residues. The trim removed 3 bases at V and 1 base at J, leaving 2 bases unmatched.

This clone was counted a few times. This chain connects TRBV7-2 to TRBJ1-1; unclear D gene. CDR1 SGHTA and CDR2 FQGNSA come from the germline V gene. Trimming stripped 4 bases from V and 1 base from J, with 7 bases between. This CDR3 has 13 residues. The CDR3 coding sequence is TGTGCCAGCAGCTCATATGGGAACACTGAAGCTTTCTTT. Translated: CASSSYGNTEAFF. Complete variable domain (other parts from reference TRBV7-2 and TRBJ1-1): GAGVSQSPSNKVTEKGKDVELRCDPISGHTALYWYRQSLGQGLEFLIYFQGNSAPDKSGLPSDRFSAERTGGSVSTLTIQRTQQEDSAVYLCASSSYGNTEAFFGQGTRLTVV.

The chain combines TRBV9 with TRBJ1-3, with TRBD1 as a possible D gene (6 bases). The CDR3 runs to 16 residues. CDR1 is SGDLS, CDR2 YYNGEE, per germline. V was trimmed by 4 bases and J by 4 bases, leaving 18 bases between them. Here the CDR3 reads CASSPRRDIVGNTIYF. The CDR3 DNA sequence: TGTGCCAGCAGCCCCCGCCGGGACATAGTCGGAAACACCATATATTTT.